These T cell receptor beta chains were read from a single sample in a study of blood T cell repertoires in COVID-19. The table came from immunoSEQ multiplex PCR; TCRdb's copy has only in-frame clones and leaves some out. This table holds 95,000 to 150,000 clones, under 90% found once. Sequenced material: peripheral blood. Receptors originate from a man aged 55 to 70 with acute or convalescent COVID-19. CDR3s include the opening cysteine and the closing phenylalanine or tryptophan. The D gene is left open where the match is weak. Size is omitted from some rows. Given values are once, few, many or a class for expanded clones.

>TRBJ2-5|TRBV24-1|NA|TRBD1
CATSGRGRETQYF
TGTGCCACCAGTGGCAGGGGGCGAGAGACCCAGTACTTC
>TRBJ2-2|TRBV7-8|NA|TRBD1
CASSLVQGSTGELFF
TGTGCCAGCAGCTTAGTACAGGGGAGCACCGGGGAGCTGTTTTTT
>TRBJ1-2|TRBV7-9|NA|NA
CASSLATEGYTF
TGTGCCAGCAGCTTAGCCACAGAAGGCTACACCTTC
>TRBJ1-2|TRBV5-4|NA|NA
CASSLAGMGYGYTF
TGTGCCAGCAGCTTGGCCGGGATGGGCTATGGCTACACCTTC
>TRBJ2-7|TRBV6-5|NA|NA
CASSYPAQGRYEQYF
TGTGCCAGCAGTTACCCCGCGCAGGGCAGGTACGAGCAGTACTTC
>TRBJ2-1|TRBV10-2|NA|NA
CASTSTASSYNEQFF
TGCGCCAGCACCTCGACTGCTAGCTCCTACAATGAGCAGTTCTTC
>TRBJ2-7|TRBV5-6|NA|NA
CASSNHPAVAGEQYF
TGTGCCAGCAGCAACCACCCCGCCGTGGCAGGCGAGCAGTACTTC
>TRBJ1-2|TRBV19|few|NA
CASNGEGSSNYGYTF
TGTGCCAGTAACGGAGAGGGATCCTCTAACTATGGCTACACCTTC
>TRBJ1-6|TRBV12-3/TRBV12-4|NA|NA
CASSPPGESPLHF
TGTGCCAGCAGCCCCCCCGGGGAGTCACCCCTCCACTTT
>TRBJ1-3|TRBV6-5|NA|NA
CASSLRAGVDTIYF
TGTGCCAGCAGTTTGAGAGCAGGGGTAGACACCATATATTTT
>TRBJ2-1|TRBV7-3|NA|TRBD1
CASSFTGQGGPYNEQFF
TGTGCCAGCAGCTTTACGGGACAGGGGGGTCCCTACAATGAGCAGTTCTTC
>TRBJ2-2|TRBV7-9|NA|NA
CASSPQTGELFF
TGTGCCAGCAGCCCGCAGACCGGGGAGCTGTTTTTT
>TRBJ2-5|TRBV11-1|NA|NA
CASSLATTSTETQYF
TGTGCCAGCAGCTTAGCAACTACTAGCACGGAGACCCAGTACTTC
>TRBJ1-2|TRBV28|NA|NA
CASNGGSRLSYGYTF
TGTGCCAGCAATGGAGGTAGCAGACTGAGCTATGGCTACACCTTC
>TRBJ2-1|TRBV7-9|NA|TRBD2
CASRGRLAAYNEQFF
TGTGCCAGCAGAGGTAGACTAGCGGCCTACAATGAGCAGTTCTTC
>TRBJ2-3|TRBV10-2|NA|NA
CASSERGRTDTQYF
TGCGCCAGCAGTGAAAGGGGCCGCACAGATACGCAGTATTTT
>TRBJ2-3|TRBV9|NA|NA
CASSVAGESSTDTQYF
TGTGCCAGCAGCGTAGCAGGCGAATCTAGCACAGATACGCAGTATTTT
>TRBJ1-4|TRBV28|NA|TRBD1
CASSLTGGGLSNEKLFF
TGTGCCAGCAGCTTAACAGGGGGCGGACTCTCTAATGAAAAACTGTTTTTT
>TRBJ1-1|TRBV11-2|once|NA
CASSSGIGRAEAFF
TGTGCCAGCAGCTCGGGGATTGGGAGAGCTGAAGCTTTCTTT
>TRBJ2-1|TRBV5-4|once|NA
CASSRESSYNEQFF
TGTGCCAGCAGCAGGGAGAGCTCCTACAATGAGCAGTTCTTC